This entry lists 2 T cell receptor beta chains sequenced from one sample in a study of beta chain features in type 1 diabetes. Their antigens are not known. Findings and caveats of the study: In every one of the four CD4+ subsets, TCRB CDR3s were moderately but significantly shorter in Type 1 diabetes patients.

All of the isolated RNA was reverse transcribed, so expressed TCRB transcripts were sequenced. Profiled with immunoSEQ multiplex PCR; TCRdb holds only in-frame clones, not every one. In the table there are about 160,000 clones, approximately 8.7% of which are singletons. Sequenced input: central memory CD4+ T cells from blood. These receptors were collected from a woman aged 25 to 39 with type 1 diabetes.

The gene calls are TRBV7-3 and TRBJ2-2; 15 bases fit TRBD2. CDR1 SGHTA and CDR2 FQGTGA come from the germline V gene. CDR3 length: 18 amino acids. Trimming cost V 4 bases and J 4 bases; bases outside gene matches: 7. In DNA, the CDR3 is TGTGCCAGCAGCTCAGTACCGGGACTAGCGGGAGGCACCGGGGAGCTGTTTTTT. Protein sequence: CASSSVPGLAGGTGELFF.

In this sample, this clone turned up a few times. V usage is TRBV7-9 and J usage is TRBJ2-1, with D unclear. Trimming took off 5 bases at V and 4 bases at J, with 3 bases between the two ends. CDR3 length equals 11 residues. Germline CDR1 reads SEHNR; CDR2 reads FQNEAQ (reference sequence). CDR3 sequence reads: CASSIYNEQFF. The CDR3 DNA follows: TGTGCCAGCAGCATATACAATGAGCAGTTCTTC.